Below, 16 T cell receptor beta chains from the same sample are listed, as sequenced in a study of cytomegalovirus exposure and HLA in healthy donors. PCR amplification relied on 60 Vbeta primers (plus 13 Jbeta primers). TCRdb's table, derived via immunoSEQ multiplex PCR, lists solely in-frame clones and lacks some. This sample has 150,000 or so clones, with roughly four fifths found just once. Sequenced input: PBMCs. The receptors derive from a man aged 18 to 30 in good health and CMV-seropositive.

The chain employs TRBV28 and TRBJ1-1, with D unresolved. Germline loops: CDR1 MDHEN, CDR2 SYDVKM. V gave up 6 bases and J gave up 1 base, with 6 bases separating them. This CDR3 is built from 12 residues. The CDR3 DNA reads as TGTGCCAGCAGACACCGGAACACTGAAGCTTTCTTT. It is translated as CASRHRNTEAFF.

Worth noting for this clone: An end of the junction does not agree with germline; a read error may underlie this. The rearrangement joins TRBV28 to TRBJ1-1; D possibly corresponds to TRBD1 (5 bases). The CDR3 sequence is 14 residues long. CDR1 and CDR2 (germline): MDHEN, SYDVKM. The CDR3 loop reads CASRFRGTDTEAFF. In nucleotides, the CDR3 is TGTGCCAGCCGTTTCCGGGGGACGGACACTGAAGCTTTCTTT.

This sequence joins TRBV9 and TRBJ1-1; TRBD1 matches 7 bases. Germline CDR1 SGDLS, CDR2 YYNGEE. V lost 4 bases and J lost 8; bases outside the gene matches: 20. This CDR3 comprises 17 residues. CDR3 bases: TGTGCCAGCAGCCCGCGACTTTCCTGGGACAGCCCCATGGAAGCTTTCTTT. This codes for CASSPRLSWDSPMEAFF.

The rearrangement links TRBV4-2 to TRBJ2-7, with 11 positions matching TRBD2. Germline V lookup: CDR1 LGHNA, CDR2 YNFKEQ. V trimming: 0 bases; J trimming: 3 bases; junction bases outside the gene matches: 4. The CDR3 consists of 16 residues. The CDR3 region is CASSQDRTSGFYEQYF. Here the CDR3 DNA reads TGTGCCAGCAGCCAAGATCGGACTAGCGGGTTCTACGAGCAGTACTTC.

The chain links TRBV5-1 to TRBJ2-7, with 10 bases lining up with TRBD1. V dropped 0 bases and J dropped 6; count of bases not matched to a gene: 6. The CDR3 has 15 residues. CDR1 and CDR2 (germline): SGHRS, YFSETQ. The CDR3 here is CASSLGPGQGTEQYF. CDR3 DNA: TGCGCCAGCAGCTTGGGACCGGGACAGGGGACCGAGCAGTACTTC. Variable domain in full (rest from reference TRBV5-1 and TRBJ2-7): KAGVTQTPRYLIKTRGQQVTLSCSPISGHRSVSWYQQTPGQGLQFLFEYFSETQRNKGNFPGRFSGRQFSNSRSEMNVSTLELGDSALYLCASSLGPGQGTEQYFGPGTRLTVT.

The genes are TRBV5-4 and TRBJ1-1, with 11 bases aligning to TRBD1. Unmatched junction bases numbered 3, after V lost 4 bases and J lost 4 bases. CDR1 SGHNT and CDR2 YYREEE come from the germline V gene (reference sequence). The CDR3 has 14 residues. The CDR3: CASSQGTGGTEAFF. DNA of the CDR3: TGTGCCAGCAGCCAAGGGACAGGGGGCACTGAAGCTTTCTTT.

This clone was seen just once. Sequence at one end of the junction differs from germline and may be a read error. V usage is TRBV7-7 and J usage is TRBJ2-5; the match to TRBD1 covers 9 bases. The better agreement between TRBJ2-7 and the DNA end casts doubt on the J call. The CDR3 spans 14 residues. CDR1 is SSHAT and CDR2 is FNYEAQ in the germline V gene (reference sequence). CDR3 residues: CASSRDRATYEQYF. The CDR3 DNA sequence: TGTGCTAGCAGCAGGGACAGGGCCACCTACGAGCAGTACTTC.

The rearrangement joins TRBV28 to TRBJ2-1; 7 bases fit TRBD1. The V gene end was trimmed by 8 bases and the J gene end by 0 bases; junction bases not matched to a gene: 10. Germline CDR1 reads MDHEN; CDR2 reads SYDVKM. The length of the CDR3 is 16 residues. The DNA of the CDR3 is TGTGCCAGCTTGGAGCAATCAGGGGGCTCCTACAATGAGCAGTTCTTC. This translates into CASLEQSGGSYNEQFF.

The chain combines TRBV29-1 with TRBJ2-1, with 7 bases aligning to TRBD2. This CDR3 comprises 14 residues. V shed 6 bases and J 6 bases; nucleotides not matched to a gene: 11. CDR1 is SQVTM and CDR2 is ANQGSEA in the germline V gene. CDR3 amino acids: CSVIPGLSINEQFF. The DNA for the CDR3 is TGCAGCGTAATTCCGGGACTATCGATCAATGAGCAGTTCTTC.

This clone occurred a few times. The rearrangement uses TRBV28 and TRBJ1-1, with D possibly being TRBD1 (5 bases). Germline V gene data show CDR1 as MDHEN and CDR2 as SYDVKM. V dropped 1 base and J dropped 1 base, with 10 bases sitting between them. CDR3 size: 15 residues. The CDR3 protein is CASSLYRGGNTEAFF. The CDR3 DNA sequence: TGTGCCAGCAGTTTATACCGGGGGGGGAACACTGAAGCTTTCTTT. Variable domain in full (rest from reference TRBV28 and TRBJ1-1): DVKVTQSSRYLVKRTGEKVFLECVQDMDHENMFWYRQDPGLGLRLIYFSYDVKMKEKGDIPEGYSVSREKKERFSLILESASTNQTSMYLCASSLYRGGNTEAFFGQGTRLTVV.

The rearrangement links TRBV28 to TRBJ1-3; D possibly corresponds to TRBD1 (6 bases). CDR1 MDHEN and CDR2 SYDVKM come from the germline V gene. The CDR3 is 17 amino acids. The ends were cut back, 8 bases at V and 4 bases at J, with 24 bases in the middle. The CDR3 protein is CASRTRDTGLKGNTIYF. CDR3 coding DNA: TGTGCCAGCCGCACTAGGGACACGGGATTAAAAGGAAACACCATATATTTT. Combining the CDR3 with reference TRBV28 and TRBJ1-3 gives the whole variable domain DVKVTQSSRYLVKRTGEKVFLECVQDMDHENMFWYRQDPGLGLRLIYFSYDVKMKEKGDIPEGYSVSREKKERFSLILESASTNQTSMYLCASRTRDTGLKGNTIYFGEGSWLTVV.

This clone was seen a handful of times. This chain connects TRBV28 to TRBJ2-5; perhaps TRBD2 as D (6 bases). Germline V gene lookup returns CDR1 MDHEN and CDR2 SYDVKM. Trimming took 5 bases from V and 5 from J, leaving 18 bases between them. The CDR3 is made up of 15 amino acids. The chain's CDR3 is CASSREAAEGETQYF. CDR3 sequence (DNA): TGTGCCAGCAGTCGAGAAGCGGCGGAGGGGGAGACCCAGTACTTC.

The chain recombines TRBV6-6 with TRBJ1-3; 7 nucleotides line up with TRBD1. V dropped 5 bases and J dropped 1; count of bases not matched to a gene: 5. The CDR3 extends over 15 amino acids. Germline CDR1 reads MNHNY; CDR2 reads SVGAGI (reference sequence). This CDR3 is CASSPNRGSGNTIYF. CDR3 bases: TGTGCCAGCAGTCCCAACAGGGGATCTGGAAACACCATATATTTT.

This rearrangement joins TRBV4-1 to TRBJ1-2; 7 bases are a match to TRBD1. Losses at the gene ends were 5 bases for V and 0 bases for J; bases not matched to a gene: 6. This CDR3 spans 15 amino acids. Looked up from germline, CDR1 is MGHRA and CDR2 is YSYEKL. In nucleotides, the CDR3 is TGCGCCAGCAGCTTCGCGGGGACAGCTAACTATGGCTACACCTTC. Encoded protein: CASSFAGTANYGYTF.

This chain joins TRBV10-3 and TRBJ2-3; 7 bases match TRBD1. V trimming: 10 bases; J trimming: 4 bases; junction bases outside the gene matches: 5. CDR3 length equals 12 residues. Per the germline V gene, CDR1 is ENHRY and CDR2 is SYGVKD. CDR3 DNA sequence: TGTGCCAGCCGTGGACAGGCAGATACGCAGTATTTT. Translating gives CASRGQADTQYF.

This chain joins TRBV27 and TRBJ2-1; 8 positions agree with TRBD2. CDR1 and CDR2 (germline): MNHEY, SMNVEV (reference sequence). J gave up 7 bases and V 7 bases, and 18 bases lay outside the gene matches. The CDR3 contains 17 residues. CDR3 sequence reads: CASIPLVAGSLRNEQFF. The CDR3 bases are TGTGCCAGCATCCCTCTCGTAGCGGGGTCTCTCAGGAATGAGCAGTTCTTC.